This note documents a single TCR beta chain sequence. In the authors' workflow: Amplification from reference gene primers served as the basis for estimated nucleated cell counts. Produced via immunoSEQ multiplex PCR; TCRdb's table is partial and in-frame only. V, J and clone size were drawn from that table, and D and trimming were deduced from the DNA. The table shows 300,000 to 400,000 clones, with around 90% occurring only once. The sample belongs to a study of blood T cell repertoires in COVID-19. As for the study in general: Whether acute or convalescent, the COVID-19 samples came from the United States, Italy and Spain. Sources were T cells, B-cell-depleted T cells, or PBMCs; the material itself was cDNA or gDNA.

V shed 0 bases and J shed 4 bases, with 9 bases lying between them. CDR3 length: 14 amino acids. Germline lookup yields CDR1 LGHNA and CDR2 YNFKEQ. The TCR comes from a human donor in a cohort sampled during active COVID-19. The rearrangement joins TRBV4-2 to TRBJ1-2, with D uncertain. Sequenced sample: peripheral blood. The CDR3 coding sequence is TGTGCCAGCAGCCAAGATCTTGGGAGCTATGGCTACACCTTC. It specifies CASSQDLGSYGYTF.